The rows below give T cell receptor beta chains drawn from one sample of a study of early T cells in non-severe SARS-CoV-2 infection. TCRdb reprocessed the 5' RACE reads via MiXCR and lists one record per CDR3 protein. The repertoire has 30,000 to 40,000 distinct CDR3 sequences, 7.1% of them found once; the top ten carry about 12%. Specimen: whole blood, collected at baseline. The origin of the receptors is an adult who was a healthcare worker with PCR-confirmed SARS-CoV-2 infection or an uninfected control (not recorded which). Both conserved end residues are part of each CDR3. A D gene is named only where the DNA matches it firmly. Size tells how often a clone was seen (once, few, many) or the class of an expanded clone, and some rows leave it out.

v_gene: TRBV29-1; abundance: many; d_gene: -; j_gene: TRBJ1-1; CDR3aa: CSVVGGANTEAFF; CDR3nt: TGCAGCGTTGTGGGGGGTGCGAACACTGAAGCTTTCTTT
v_gene: TRBV7-3; abundance: few; d_gene: -; j_gene: TRBJ2-1; CDR3aa: CASSLDSGSYNEQFF; CDR3nt: TGTGCCAGCAGCTTAGACTCGGGATCCTACAATGAGCAGTTCTTC
v_gene: TRBV5-4; abundance: -; d_gene: -; j_gene: TRBJ1-1; CDR3aa: CASSLARTDTEAFF; CDR3nt: TGTGCCAGCAGCTTGGCGCGGACAGACACTGAAGCTTTCTTT
v_gene: TRBV14; abundance: -; d_gene: -; j_gene: TRBJ2-1; CDR3aa: CASSQAREQFF; CDR3nt: TGTGCCAGCAGCCAAGCTAGGGAGCAGTTCTTC
v_gene: TRBV29-1; abundance: few; d_gene: -; j_gene: TRBJ2-2; CDR3aa: CSGRETGELFF; CDR3nt: TGCAGCGGAAGGGAAACCGGGGAGCTGTTTTTT
v_gene: TRBV2; abundance: many; d_gene: -; j_gene: TRBJ2-5; CDR3aa: CASSGSDRWKETQYF; CDR3nt: TGTGCCAGCAGCGGATCGGACAGATGGAAAGAGACCCAGTACTTC
v_gene: TRBV4-1; abundance: once; d_gene: -; j_gene: TRBJ2-7; CDR3aa: CASSQESGNYAYEQYF; CDR3nt: TGCGCCAGCAGCCAAGAGTCAGGGAACTACGCCTACGAGCAGTACTTC
v_gene: TRBV28; abundance: many; d_gene: TRBD2; j_gene: TRBJ2-7; CDR3aa: CASSFRAGSYEQYF; CDR3nt: TGTGCCAGCAGTTTCAGAGCGGGATCCTACGAGCAGTACTTC
v_gene: TRBV9; abundance: many; d_gene: -; j_gene: TRBJ2-3; CDR3aa: CASSVQPATDTQYF; CDR3nt: TGTGCCAGCAGCGTCCAACCCGCCACAGATACGCAGTATTTT
v_gene: TRBV6-6; abundance: -; d_gene: -; j_gene: TRBJ1-4; CDR3aa: CATVGWEEEVEKLFF; CDR3nt: TGTGCCACCGTGGGCTGGGAAGAAGAGGTTGAAAAACTGTTTTTT
v_gene: TRBV15; abundance: many; d_gene: TRBD1; j_gene: TRBJ1-5; CDR3aa: CATSREGGTHQPQHF; CDR3nt: TGTGCCACCAGCAGAGAAGGGGGCACCCATCAGCCCCAGCATTTT
v_gene: TRBV7-2; abundance: many; d_gene: TRBD1; j_gene: TRBJ1-1; CDR3aa: CASSTDRGVGTEAFF; CDR3nt: TGTGCCAGCAGCACAGACAGGGGGGTAGGCACTGAAGCTTTCTTT
v_gene: TRBV4-3; abundance: few; d_gene: -; j_gene: TRBJ2-6; CDR3aa: CASSQAGSGANVLTF; CDR3nt: TGCGCCAGCAGCCAAGCGGGCTCTGGGGCCAACGTCCTGACTTTC
v_gene: TRBV9; abundance: few; d_gene: TRBD2; j_gene: TRBJ2-1; CDR3aa: CASSVGSGTPSYNEQFF; CDR3nt: TGTGCCAGCAGCGTAGGTAGCGGGACCCCCTCTTACAATGAGCAGTTCTTC
v_gene: TRBV4-3; abundance: -; d_gene: -; j_gene: TRBJ2-2; CDR3aa: CASSQRYVANTGELFF; CDR3nt: TGCGCCAGCAGCCAACGATACGTAGCGAACACCGGGGAGCTGTTTTTT
v_gene: TRBV12-3/TRBV12-4; abundance: -; d_gene: TRBD2; j_gene: TRBJ2-3; CDR3aa: CASSPLAGGLQTDTQYF; CDR3nt: TGTGCCAGCAGCCCACTAGCGGGAGGGCTACAGACAGATACGCAGTATTTT
v_gene: TRBV9; abundance: few; d_gene: -; j_gene: TRBJ2-3; CDR3aa: CASSGNPDTQYF; CDR3nt: TGTGCCAGCAGCGGGAACCCAGATACGCAGTATTTT
v_gene: TRBV24-1; abundance: many; d_gene: TRBD2; j_gene: TRBJ2-1; CDR3aa: CATSDLSTSGASYNEQFF; CDR3nt: TGTGCCACCAGTGATTTGAGTACTAGCGGGGCCTCGTACAATGAGCAGTTCTTC
v_gene: TRBV12-3/TRBV12-4; abundance: many; d_gene: -; j_gene: TRBJ2-5; CDR3aa: CASSLSSGSQETQYF; CDR3nt: TGTGCCAGCAGTTTAAGTTCAGGGTCCCAAGAGACCCAGTACTTC
v_gene: TRBV28; abundance: -; d_gene: -; j_gene: TRBJ2-3; CDR3aa: CASRTQDHTQYF; CDR3nt: TGTGCCAGCAGGACACAGGATCATACGCAGTATTTT
v_gene: TRBV6-2/TRBV6-3; abundance: -; d_gene: TRBD2; j_gene: TRBJ2-3; CDR3aa: CASSTDLLAASTDTQYF; CDR3nt: TGTGCCAGCAGCACAGACCTCCTAGCGGCAAGCACAGATACGCAGTATTTT
v_gene: TRBV27; abundance: few; d_gene: -; j_gene: TRBJ1-5; CDR3aa: CANSTRGGQPQHF; CDR3nt: TGTGCAAACAGTACACGGGGCGGTCAGCCCCAGCATTTT
v_gene: TRBV11-2; abundance: -; d_gene: TRBD1; j_gene: TRBJ1-6; CDR3aa: CASSLITGGNSPLHF; CDR3nt: TGTGCCAGCAGCTTGATAACAGGGGGTAATTCACCCCTCCACTTT
v_gene: TRBV21-1; abundance: -; d_gene: -; j_gene: TRBJ2-5; CDR3aa: CASSSPATEETQYF; CDR3nt: TGTGCCAGCAGCAGCCCCGCGACAGAAGAGACCCAGTACTTC
v_gene: TRBV12-3/TRBV12-4; abundance: many; d_gene: TRBD1; j_gene: TRBJ2-5; CDR3aa: CASSRTDRGQETQYF; CDR3nt: TGTGCCAGCAGCCGAACCGACAGGGGTCAAGAGACCCAGTACTTC
v_gene: TRBV6-2/TRBV6-3; abundance: many; d_gene: TRBD1; j_gene: TRBJ1-1; CDR3aa: CASRDRASRGTEAFF; CDR3nt: TGTGCCAGCAGAGACAGGGCGAGTCGTGGGACTGAAGCTTTCTTT
v_gene: TRBV9; abundance: few; d_gene: -; j_gene: TRBJ1-5; CDR3aa: CASSGIGDQPQHF; CDR3nt: TGTGCCAGCAGCGGCATTGGGGATCAGCCCCAGCATTTT
v_gene: TRBV7-2; abundance: few; d_gene: -; j_gene: TRBJ2-3; CDR3aa: CASSLDAGTDTQYF; CDR3nt: TGTGCCAGCAGCTTAGATGCCGGTACAGATACGCAGTATTTT
v_gene: TRBV6-5; abundance: many; d_gene: -; j_gene: TRBJ2-2; CDR3aa: CASSYFPSASDTGELFF; CDR3nt: TGTGCCAGCAGTTACTTCCCGTCGGCGTCGGACACCGGGGAGCTGTTTTTT
v_gene: TRBV7-3; abundance: -; d_gene: TRBD2; j_gene: TRBJ2-3; CDR3aa: CASSYGLAGSGNTQYF; CDR3nt: TGTGCCAGCAGCTACGGACTAGCGGGATCTGGAAATACGCAGTATTTT
v_gene: TRBV23-1; abundance: few; d_gene: -; j_gene: TRBJ2-4; CDR3aa: CASSQYGARASQKGNIAKNIQYF; CDR3nt: TGCGCCAGCAGTCAATACGGGGCGCGGGCCTCTCAGAAGGGAAATATAGCCAAAAACATTCAGTACTTC
v_gene: TRBV15; abundance: many; d_gene: TRBD1; j_gene: TRBJ2-1; CDR3aa: CATSREYRGFEQFF; CDR3nt: TGTGCCACCAGCAGAGAATACAGGGGGTTTGAGCAGTTCTTC
v_gene: TRBV2; abundance: -; d_gene: -; j_gene: TRBJ2-3; CDR3aa: CASSEGSRTDTQYF; CDR3nt: TGTGCCAGCAGCGAGGGCAGTCGCACAGATACGCAGTATTTT
v_gene: TRBV27; abundance: many; d_gene: -; j_gene: TRBJ1-1; CDR3aa: CASSYRQGLTEAFF; CDR3nt: TGTGCCAGCAGCTACCGCCAGGGGTTAACTGAAGCTTTCTTT
v_gene: TRBV6-5; abundance: few; d_gene: -; j_gene: TRBJ2-4; CDR3aa: CASSYGAGLAKNIQYF; CDR3nt: TGTGCCAGCAGTTACGGGGCAGGTCTAGCCAAAAACATTCAGTACTTC
v_gene: TRBV11-3; abundance: -; d_gene: -; j_gene: TRBJ2-2; CDR3aa: CASSDPGRSTGELFF; CDR3nt: TGTGCCAGCAGTGATCCGGGGCGTTCCACCGGGGAGCTGTTTTTT
v_gene: TRBV7-3; abundance: few; d_gene: TRBD2; j_gene: TRBJ2-7; CDR3aa: CASSPGLARDEQYF; CDR3nt: TGTGCCAGCAGCCCCGGACTAGCTCGGGACGAGCAGTACTTC
v_gene: TRBV7-3; abundance: many; d_gene: -; j_gene: TRBJ2-2; CDR3aa: CASSRHPKSTGELFF; CDR3nt: TGTGCCAGCAGCCGGCACCCAAAGAGCACCGGGGAGCTGTTTTTT
v_gene: TRBV19; abundance: -; d_gene: -; j_gene: TRBJ2-3; CDR3aa: CASAFLRTDTQYF; CDR3nt: TGTGCCAGCGCGTTCCTTCGCACAGATACGCAGTATTTT
v_gene: TRBV4-3; abundance: few; d_gene: -; j_gene: TRBJ2-5; CDR3aa: CASSQDLQGETQYF; CDR3nt: TGCGCCAGCAGCCAAGATCTACAAGGAGAGACCCAGTACTTC
v_gene: TRBV6-5; abundance: medium-sized; d_gene: -; j_gene: TRBJ1-6; CDR3aa: CASSYSGNSPLHF; CDR3nt: TGTGCCAGCAGTTACTCCGGGAATTCACCCCTCCACTTT
v_gene: TRBV12-3/TRBV12-4; abundance: many; d_gene: -; j_gene: TRBJ2-3; CDR3aa: CASSLDLSDTQYF; CDR3nt: TGTGCCAGCAGTTTGGATCTCTCAGATACGCAGTATTTT
v_gene: TRBV10-3; abundance: -; d_gene: -; j_gene: TRBJ1-1; CDR3aa: CAIGEGDTEAFF; CDR3nt: TGTGCCATCGGTGAAGGGGACACTGAAGCTTTCTTT
v_gene: TRBV7-9; abundance: many; d_gene: -; j_gene: TRBJ1-2; CDR3aa: CASSLDILYTF; CDR3nt: TGTGCCAGCAGCTTAGATATCCTCTACACCTTC
v_gene: TRBV7-3; abundance: few; d_gene: TRBD2; j_gene: TRBJ2-5; CDR3aa: CASSRTGGSQETQYF; CDR3nt: TGTGCCAGCAGCCGTACGGGGGGAAGTCAAGAGACCCAGTACTTC
v_gene: TRBV3-1; abundance: -; d_gene: TRBD2; j_gene: TRBJ2-1; CDR3aa: CASSQDGTSGTLSNEQFF; CDR3nt: TGTGCCAGCAGCCAAGACGGGACTAGCGGGACATTAAGCAATGAGCAGTTCTTC